The 12 T cell receptor beta chains below all came from one sample that was sequenced in a study of cytomegalovirus exposure and HLA in healthy donors. PCR primers comprised 60 Vbeta and 13 Jbeta primers. The protocol was immunoSEQ multiplex PCR, while the TCRdb copy is restricted to in-frame clones and leaves out a portion. The sample shows about 270,000 clones, approximately 70% of them seen only once. The sequencing input was PBMCs. These receptors originate from a female donor in good health and CMV-seronegative.

The V call is TRBV7-2, the J call TRBJ2-2; TRBD1 might be the D (5 bases). The CDR3 has 16 residues. V dropped 1 base and J dropped 0 bases, with 9 bases sitting between them. The germline V gene encodes CDR1 SGHTA and CDR2 FQGNSA. The CDR3 region has the DNA TGTGCCAGCAGCTTAGTATCACAGGCGAACACCGGGGAGCTGTTTTTT. It is translated as CASSLVSQANTGELFF.

In this sample, this clone turned up a few times. J is TRBJ2-3 and V is TRBV6-5; 8 bases map to TRBD2. The CDR3 is 15 residues long. Germline trimming cut 5 bases from V and 2 bases from J; bases unmatched to any gene: 6. In germline, CDR1 is MNHEY, CDR2 SVGAGI. The CDR3 DNA sequence: TGTGCCAGCAGTCCCGGGAGGGGAGTCACAGATACGCAGTATTTT. Translating gives CASSPGRGVTDTQYF.

The genes are TRBV5-1 and TRBJ2-1; 8 nucleotides agree with TRBD1. The CDR3 runs to 15 residues. Trimming cost V 2 bases and J 5 bases; bases outside gene matches: 6. Germline V gene lookup returns CDR1 SGHRS and CDR2 YFSETQ. Here the CDR3 reads CASSFSRDRNNEQFF. In DNA, the CDR3 is TGCGCCAGCAGCTTCTCCCGGGACAGGAACAATGAGCAGTTCTTC.

The chain uses TRBV5-1 and TRBJ2-3; D perhaps matches TRBD2 (6 bases). In germline, CDR1 is SGHRS, CDR2 YFSETQ. The CDR3 has 15 amino acids. With 4 bases removed from V and 3 bases from J, the gap between germline ends came to 15 bases. CDR3 DNA: TGCGCCAGCAGCCTGGGCGGGGTTGGGACAGATACGCAGTATTTT. Protein: CASSLGGVGTDTQYF.

The rearrangement joins TRBV11-2 to TRBJ2-2; TRBD2 matches 9 bases. The V gene end was trimmed by 5 bases and the J gene end by 5 bases; junction bases not matched to a gene: 9. There are 16 residues in the CDR3. The germline gives CDR1 SGHAT, CDR2 FQNNGV. The CDR3 loop reads CASSRGLASLTGELFF. The CDR3 bases are TGTGCCAGCAGCCGCGGACTAGCGAGTTTAACCGGGGAGCTGTTTTTT.

The chain employs TRBV5-8 and TRBJ1-1; no clear D. The germline V gene has CDR1 SGHTS and CDR2 YDEGEE. Trimming cost V 4 bases and J 3 bases, with 16 bases left between them. The CDR3 totals 15 residues. The DNA of the CDR3 is TGTGCCAGCAGCCTCAAATCGACGGGGTACACTGAAGCTTTCTTT. Protein: CASSLKSTGYTEAFF.

The V gene is TRBV10-3, the J gene TRBJ1-2, with a weak D call TRBD1 (5 bases). The germline CDR1 and CDR2 sequences are ENHRY and SYGVKD. The CDR3 is made up of 17 amino acids. V lost 3 bases and J lost 1, with 18 bases in between. Here the CDR3 DNA reads TGTGCCATCAGTGACCCTAGGGGAGGAGAAATTAACTATGGCTACACCTTC. Amino acids: CAISDPRGGEINYGYTF.

The chain carries TRBV5-1 and TRBJ2-2, with 11 positions matching TRBD2. V was pared by 4 bases and J by 7 bases, with 9 bases of the junction left unmatched. CDR3 length: 16 residues. The germline V gene encodes CDR1 SGHRS and CDR2 YFSETQ. The CDR3 nucleotides are TGCGCCAGCAGCAAGACTTTAGCGGGAGGGCTCGGGGAGCTGTTTTTT. Translation gives CASSKTLAGGLGELFF.

V gene TRBV27 combines with J gene TRBJ1-2; a possible D gene is TRBD1 (6 bases). Trimming removed 6 bases from V and 8 bases from J, with 19 bases in between. In germline, CDR1 is MNHEY, CDR2 SMNVEV (reference sequence). The CDR3 has 14 amino acids. The CDR3 sequence is CASSLLGTLEGYTF. The DNA for the CDR3 is TGTGCCAGCAGCTTGCTGGGGACACTGGAAGGCTACACCTTC.

The CDR3 reads CASSRDSSYTF. CDR3 bases: TGTGCCAGCAGCCGGGACAGCAGCTACACCTTC. The gene calls are TRBV25-1 and TRBJ1-2; 7 bases are shared with TRBD1. The CDR3 length is 11 residues. With 6 bases clipped from V and 9 bases from J, the junction kept 4 bases outside the gene matches. Germline lookup yields CDR1 MGHDK and CDR2 SYGVNS.

This clone was found a few times. The J gene is TRBJ1-1, the V gene TRBV29-1; D remains unclear. With 6 bases removed from V and 0 bases from J, the gap between germline ends came to 5 bases. The CDR3 has 11 amino acids. CDR1 SQVTM and CDR2 ANQGSEA come from the germline V gene. In nucleotides, the CDR3 is TGCAGCGTGGAGATGAACACTGAAGCTTTCTTT. It encodes CSVEMNTEAFF.

V usage is TRBV5-1 and J usage is TRBJ1-3, with TRBD1 matching over 9 bases. The ends lost 3 bases at V and 2 bases at J; junction bases unmatched: 3. The CDR3 spans 15 residues. Germline loops: CDR1 SGHRS, CDR2 YFSETQ. The CDR3 here is CASSWTGDPGNTIYF. For the CDR3, the DNA is TGCGCCAGCAGCTGGACAGGGGATCCTGGAAACACCATATATTTT.